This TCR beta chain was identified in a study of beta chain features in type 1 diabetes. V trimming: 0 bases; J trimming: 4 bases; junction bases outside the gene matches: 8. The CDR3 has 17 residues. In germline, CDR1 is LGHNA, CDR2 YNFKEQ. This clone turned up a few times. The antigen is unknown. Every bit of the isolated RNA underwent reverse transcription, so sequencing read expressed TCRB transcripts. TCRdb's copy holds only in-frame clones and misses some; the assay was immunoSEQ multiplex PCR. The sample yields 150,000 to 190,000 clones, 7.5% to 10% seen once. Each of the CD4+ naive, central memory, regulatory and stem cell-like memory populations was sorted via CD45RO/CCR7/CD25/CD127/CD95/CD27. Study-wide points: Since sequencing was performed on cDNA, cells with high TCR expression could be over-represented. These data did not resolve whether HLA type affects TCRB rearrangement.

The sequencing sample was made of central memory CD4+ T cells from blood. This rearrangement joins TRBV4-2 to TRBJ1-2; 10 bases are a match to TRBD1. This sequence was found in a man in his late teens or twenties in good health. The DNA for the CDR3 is TGTGCCAGCAGCCAAGACCCCGGGACAGGGGCCGTCTATGGCTACACCTTC. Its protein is CASSQDPGTGAVYGYTF.